The clone carrying this T cell receptor beta chain was seen many times. The antigen is unknown. This specimen belongs to a study of prognosis after radiotherapy for stage I lung cancer. Study in general: Enrollment began in 2018 and ended in the first half of 2019; the enrolled patients had stage I non-small cell lung cancer.

Findings and limits, study-wide: In the expanded TCR clones, tumor specificity was not determined. Where distant metastases developed, patients had lower Shannon entropy after stereotactic body radiation therapy.

Genomic DNA served as the source from which two-round multiplex PCR generated TCR beta CDR3 amplicons. First-round PCR employed TRBV- and TRBJ-specific primers for each gene. TCRdb redid the calling of the multiplex PCR reads with MiXCR, one entry per CDR3 protein. The table has about 18,000 distinct CDR3 sequences, around 15% seen once. The origin of this receptor is a donor at least 50 years old with non-small cell lung cancer. Here the sequenced sample was PBMCs, taken before or after stereotactic body radiation therapy (not recorded which).

CDR3 coding DNA: TGCGCCAGCAGCCATTCAGGGCTGAACACTGAAGCTTTCTTT. Residues: CASSHSGLNTEAFF. The chain employs TRBV5-1 and TRBJ1-1; a possible D gene is TRBD1 (5 bases). Trimming removed 4 bases at V and 0 bases at J, with 10 bases between. Germline CDR1 reads SGHRS; CDR2 reads YFSETQ. The CDR3 contains 14 residues.